A single sample is the source of the 27 T cell receptor beta chains below, sequenced in a study of blood T cell repertoires in COVID-19. TCRdb's table, derived via immunoSEQ multiplex PCR, lists solely in-frame clones and lacks some. The table records 40,000 to 65,000 clones, approximately 86% of them present only once. Sequencing input: peripheral blood. The receptors stem from a man between 65 and 85 years old with active COVID-19.

The chain carries TRBV29-1 and TRBJ2-1; TRBD2 agrees at 9 bases. The CDR3 is 14 residues long. Germline trimming cut 7 bases from V and 0 bases from J; bases unmatched to any gene: 4. Germline lookup yields CDR1 SQVTM and CDR2 ANQGSEA. The CDR3 sequence is CSGQAGGSYNEQFF. CDR3 nucleotide sequence: TGCAGCGGCCAAGCGGGAGGCTCCTACAATGAGCAGTTCTTC.

This rearrangement joins TRBV4-1 to TRBJ2-2, with D perhaps matching TRBD2 (6 bases). Germline CDR1 reads MGHRA; CDR2 reads YSYEKL. The CDR3 length is 16 residues. V was pared by 1 base and J by 1 base, with 10 bases between. CDR3 sequence (DNA): TGCGCCAGCAGCCAAGTGGGGGGTGAGAACACCGGGGAGCTGTTTTTT. This encodes CASSQVGGENTGELFF.

This clone appeared once. This chain connects TRBV4-3 to TRBJ1-1; D unresolved. Germline CDR1 is LGHNA and CDR2 is YSLEER. The CDR3 runs 16 residues. V dropped 0 bases and J dropped 4 bases, with 15 bases sitting between them. The CDR3 loop is CASSQDSRARGTEAFF. As DNA, the CDR3 is TGCGCCAGCAGCCAAGATTCGAGGGCGCGGGGCACTGAAGCTTTCTTT.

The genes are TRBV2 and TRBJ2-5; no clear D. The germline V gene has CDR1 SNHLY and CDR2 FYNNEI. Trimming pared 4 bases from V and 3 bases from J, leaving 3 bases between. The CDR3 sequence is 11 residues long. For the CDR3, the DNA is TGTGCCAGCAGTGGAGAAGAGACCCAGTACTTC. Translating it yields CASSGEETQYF.

In its sample, this clone was seen once. This chain joins TRBV6-2 or TRBV6-3 and TRBJ1-2, with D perhaps matching TRBD1 (5 bases). Trimming left V 0 bases short and J 2 bases short, with 7 bases between. Germline lookup yields CDR1 MNHEY and CDR2 SVGEGT. This CDR3 contains 14 residues. The CDR3 region is CASSYSSGNYGYTF. CDR3 DNA: TGTGCCAGCAGTTACTCGTCAGGGAACTATGGCTACACCTTC.

The rearrangement uses TRBV27 and TRBJ2-7, with TRBD1 identical over 9 bases. The CDR3 is 15 residues long. Germline trimming cut 5 bases from V and 5 bases from J; bases unmatched to any gene: 10. From germline, CDR1 is MNHEY and CDR2 SMNVEV (reference sequence). CDR3: CASSPRGTGSHEQYF. For the CDR3, the DNA is TGTGCCAGCAGTCCACGCGGGACAGGGTCCCACGAGCAGTACTTC.

This chain uses TRBV18 with TRBJ1-1; D may be TRBD1 (5 bases). CDR3 length: 17 residues. V shed 0 bases and J shed 0 bases, with 14 bases lying between them. Germline V gives CDR1 KGHSH, CDR2 LQKENI. CDR3 in amino acids: CASSPPQPGQMNTEAFF. The CDR3 region has the DNA TGTGCCAGCTCACCACCTCAACCTGGACAAATGAACACTGAAGCTTTCTTT.

This clone has just a few counts. This chain joins TRBV20-1 and TRBJ1-1; maybe TRBD1 (5 bases). This CDR3 contains 13 residues. Trimming removed 3 bases at V and 1 base at J, with 9 bases between. In germline, CDR1 is DFQATT, CDR2 SNEGSKA (reference sequence). CDR3 loop: CSASIGQNTEAFF. For the CDR3, the DNA is TGCAGTGCTAGTATTGGACAGAACACTGAAGCTTTCTTT.

This chain joins TRBV9 and TRBJ1-4; 11 bases agree with TRBD1. J lost 7 bases, V lost 3 bases, and 2 bases had no gene match. This CDR3 is built from 14 residues. CDR1 is SGDLS, CDR2 YYNGEE, per germline. CDR3 in DNA: TGTGCCAGCAGCGCCGGGACAGGGGGTGAAAAACTGTTTTTT. It specifies CASSAGTGGEKLFF.

V and J are TRBV28 and TRBJ2-1, with 10 bases lining up with TRBD2. Trimming took 3 bases from V and 3 from J; bases not matched to a gene: 5. Per germline, CDR1 MDHEN and CDR2 SYDVKM. CDR3 length: 16 residues. The CDR3 loop is CASSFPSGGRYNEQFF. CDR3 bases: TGTGCCAGCAGTTTCCCTAGCGGGGGTCGCTACAATGAGCAGTTCTTC.

This clone was counted a few times. The chain joins TRBV5-4 to TRBJ2-2; 8 positions match TRBD1. The trim removed 7 bases at V and 1 base at J, leaving 9 bases unmatched. CDR3 size: 16 residues. Germline-derived CDR1 and CDR2 are SGHNT and YYREEE (reference sequence). The CDR3 region has the DNA TGTGCCAGCGCTCTTAACAGGGGGAAGAACACCGGGGAGCTGTTTTTT. Protein sequence: CASALNRGKNTGELFF.

The J gene is TRBJ1-2, the V gene TRBV9; 7 positions match TRBD1. The germline gives CDR1 SGDLS, CDR2 YYNGEE. V lost 1 base, J lost 8 bases, and 11 bases stayed unmatched. CDR3 length equals 15 residues. The CDR3 reads CASSVRTTGAEGYTF. The CDR3 DNA follows: TGTGCCAGCAGCGTAAGGACAACAGGGGCGGAGGGCTACACCTTC.

This clone was recorded only once. The chain recombines TRBV7-6 with TRBJ1-2; possibly TRBD1 for D (6 bases). Germline CDR1 SGHVS, CDR2 FNYEAQ. The CDR3 runs 14 residues. Trimming removed 1 base at V and 6 bases at J, with 12 bases between. The CDR3 reads CASSLVGGADGYTF. The DNA for the CDR3 is TGTGCCAGCAGCTTAGTTGGGGGGGCTGATGGCTACACCTTC.

V is TRBV10-3 and J is TRBJ2-1; D is possibly TRBD1 (6 bases). The CDR3 has 16 residues. V was cut by 4 bases and J by 6 bases, with 19 bases left in between. From germline, CDR1 is ENHRY and CDR2 SYGVKD. The DNA for the CDR3 is TGTGCCATCAGTGGAGCCCCGCAGGGGCGGGCCAATGAGCAGTTCTTC. Residues: CAISGAPQGRANEQFF.

The chain employs TRBV27 and TRBJ2-4; 8 nucleotides match TRBD2. The germline gives CDR1 MNHEY, CDR2 SMNVEV (reference sequence). CDR3 length: 11 amino acids. V gave up 6 bases and J gave up 8 bases; unmatched junction bases: 0. CDR3 DNA: TGTGCCAGCAGCGGGAGGGACATTCAGTACTTC. Residues: CASSGRDIQYF.

V and J are TRBV7-6 and TRBJ1-3; 8 positions agree with TRBD1. Germline CDR1 and CDR2: SGHVS and FNYEAQ. Germline trimming cut 6 bases from V and 2 bases from J; bases unmatched to any gene: 3. CDR3 size: 14 residues. The CDR3 DNA reads as TGTGCCAGCAGTCTGGACAGGGCTGGAAACACCATATATTTT. It codes for CASSLDRAGNTIYF.

The gene calls are TRBV4-3 and TRBJ1-3, with D unclear. Germline V CDR1 and CDR2: LGHNA, YSLEER. The CDR3 has 15 residues. V lost 2 bases to trimming and J lost 0 bases, with 8 bases between them. The CDR3 protein is CASSQLASSGNTIYF. The CDR3 bases are TGCGCCAGCAGCCAATTGGCTAGCTCTGGAAACACCATATATTTT.

The chain links TRBV27 to TRBJ2-1, with D possibly matching TRBD2 (6 bases). In germline, CDR1 is MNHEY, CDR2 SMNVEV (reference sequence). The CDR3 runs to 17 residues. Trimming stripped 6 bases from V and 0 bases from J, with 18 bases between. CDR3 nucleotides: TGTGCCAGCAGCCCAAGCCTAGCGTCGAGCTCCTACAATGAGCAGTTCTTC. Protein: CASSPSLASSSYNEQFF.

This clone came up a few times. The chain has TRBV7-8 and TRBJ2-7; perhaps TRBD1 as D (6 bases). This CDR3 is built from 15 residues. Deletions cut 1 base from V and 2 bases from J, with 12 bases between. Germline CDR1 reads SGHVS; CDR2 reads FQNEAQ. CDR3: CASSLGVQGPYEQYF. As DNA, the CDR3 is TGTGCCAGCAGCTTAGGAGTCCAGGGGCCCTACGAGCAGTACTTC.

This sequence joins TRBV7-9 and TRBJ1-2; D is perhaps TRBD1 (5 bases). CDR3 size: 15 residues. The germline CDR1 and CDR2 sequences are SEHNR and FQNEAQ (reference sequence). The V gene lost 5 bases and the J gene lost 2 bases, with 15 bases spanning the gap. The CDR3 bases are TGTGCCAGCAGCCCACAGGCTGGAGAGAACTATGGCTACACCTTC. Translated: CASSPQAGENYGYTF.

The genes are TRBV5-1 and TRBJ2-7; D not certain. V was shortened by 4 bases and J by 2 bases, with 7 bases between the two germline ends. The CDR3 contains 12 residues. Germline CDR1 is SGHRS and CDR2 is YFSETQ. The CDR3 reads CASSLGAYEQYF. As DNA, the CDR3 is TGCGCCAGCAGCCTCGGAGCCTACGAGCAGTACTTC. Complete variable domain (other parts from reference TRBV5-1 and TRBJ2-7): KAGVTQTPRYLIKTRGQQVTLSCSPISGHRSVSWYQQTPGQGLQFLFEYFSETQRNKGNFPGRFSGRQFSNSRSEMNVSTLELGDSALYLCASSLGAYEQYFGPGTRLTVT.

This sequence joins TRBV11-1 and TRBJ2-7; perhaps TRBD1 as D (6 bases). The CDR3 length is 14 residues. The V gene lost 6 bases and the J gene lost 5 bases, with 17 bases spanning the gap. Germline CDR1 reads SGHAT; CDR2 reads FQDESV (reference sequence). CDR3 region: CASRAGTHIDEQYF. In DNA, the CDR3 is TGTGCCAGCAGGGCCGGGACACACATCGACGAGCAGTACTTC.

The V call is TRBV2, the J call TRBJ1-6; no reliable D call. V lost 4 bases, J lost 9 bases, and 13 bases lay in between. Germline V lookup: CDR1 SNHLY, CDR2 FYNNEI. The CDR3 is 14 amino acids. CDR3 nucleotides: TGTGCCAGCAGTGGGGAGAGGCTAGGTTCACCCCTCCACTTT. Translated: CASSGERLGSPLHF.

V gene TRBV15 combines with J gene TRBJ1-6; D remains unclear. This CDR3 spans 13 amino acids. Germline V lookup: CDR1 LNHNV, CDR2 YYDKDF (reference sequence). V lost 1 base and J 8 bases, leaving 6 bases between the germline ends. CDR3 protein: CATSRAGYSPLHF. Written as DNA, the CDR3 is TGTGCCACCAGCAGAGCGGGGTATTCACCCCTCCACTTT.

The chain is built from TRBV19 and TRBJ1-2, with D possibly TRBD1 on 6 matching bases. Deletions cut 5 bases from V and 4 bases from J, with 20 bases between. The CDR3 runs 16 residues. The germline gives CDR1 LNHDA, CDR2 SQIVND (reference sequence). The CDR3 nucleotides read TGTGCCAGTAGTGCTCAGGGGACCCTGGCCCGCTATGGCTACACCTTC. As protein: CASSAQGTLARYGYTF.

The chain joins TRBV6-6 to TRBJ2-5, with D possibly matching TRBD2 (6 bases). Germline values: CDR1 MNHNY, CDR2 SVGAGI (reference sequence). This CDR3 has 15 residues. V was pared by 5 bases and J by 4 bases, with 17 bases between. For the CDR3, the DNA is TGTGCCAGCAGTGGCCTGGATGGGGGGTTAGAGACCCAGTACTTC. Translating it yields CASSGLDGGLETQYF.

The J gene is TRBJ2-7, the V gene TRBV7-2, with D perhaps TRBD1 (6 bases). This CDR3 has 13 amino acids. The V and J ends lost 5 bases and 1 base respectively, with 9 bases between them. From germline, CDR1 is SGHTA and CDR2 FQGNSA. In nucleotides, the CDR3 is TGTGCCAGCAGCAATACAGGGTCCTACGAGCAGTACTTC. Translation: CASSNTGSYEQYF.